The 17 T cell receptor beta chains below all came from one sample that was sequenced in a study of blood T cell repertoires in COVID-19. Clones were read by immunoSEQ multiplex PCR, and TCRdb kept only the in-frame ones, dropping some. The repertoire includes 400,000 to 450,000 clones, 75% to 90% of them detected once, and almost 1.5% sits in the top ten. The specimen sequenced was peripheral blood. These receptors came from a woman in her thirties with active or convalescent COVID-19.

This chain joins TRBV27 and TRBJ1-5; D might be TRBD1 (6 bases). Trimming took 6 bases from V and 1 from J, leaving 13 bases between them. The germline gives CDR1 MNHEY, CDR2 SMNVEV (reference sequence). The CDR3 sequence is 15 residues long. The CDR3 bases are TGTGCCAGCAGCCCGCAGGGGCGCAGCAATCAGCCCCAGCATTTT. It codes for CASSPQGRSNQPQHF.

The J gene is TRBJ1-2, the V gene TRBV25-1, with a weak D call TRBD1 (6 bases). Deletions cut 6 bases from V and 6 bases from J, with 17 bases between. From germline, CDR1 is MGHDK and CDR2 SYGVNS. The CDR3 is 14 residues long. Written as DNA, the CDR3 is TGTGCCAGCAGCTACGCGGGGGCAAGCAATGGCTACACCTTC. This encodes CASSYAGASNGYTF.

The CDR3 protein is CASSQDLPSGFNTDTQYF. CDR3 DNA sequence: TGTGCCAGCAGCCAAGACCTACCTAGCGGGTTCAACACAGATACGCAGTATTTT. This chain links TRBV3-1 (or the pseudogene TRBV3-2) with TRBJ2-3, with TRBD2 matching over 8 bases. V lost 0 bases, J lost 2 bases, and 10 bases stayed unmatched. Per the germline V gene, CDR1 is LGHDT and CDR2 is YNNKEL (reference sequence). The length of the CDR3 is 18 residues.

The rearrangement links TRBV5-5 to TRBJ2-7, with a weak D call TRBD1 (5 bases). This CDR3 is 15 amino acids long. Trimming stripped 4 bases from V and 7 bases from J, with 21 bases between. Germline V CDR1 and CDR2: SGHKS, YYEKEE (reference sequence). CDR3 in DNA: TGTGCCAGCAGCCCACTCGGTGACAGCTTGGGTGAGCAGTACTTC. Its translation is CASSPLGDSLGEQYF.

The CDR3 coding sequence is TGTGCCAGCATGCTAAATAGGGACACCTACTCCTACGAGCAGTACTTC. Translated: CASMLNRDTYSYEQYF. The chain has TRBV27 and TRBJ2-7, with a possible D match to TRBD1 (6 bases). The V and J ends lost 7 bases and 0 bases respectively, with 19 bases between them. This CDR3 is 16 amino acids long. Germline V lookup: CDR1 MNHEY, CDR2 SMNVEV (reference sequence).

The chain recombines TRBV6-5 with TRBJ2-7; D gene uncertain. Germline CDR1 is MNHEY and CDR2 is SVGAGI. Trimming took 2 bases from V and 1 from J, leaving 15 bases between them. The CDR3 has 16 amino acids. Here the CDR3 DNA reads TGTGCCAGCAGTTACCAACTCGGCACGGGTTCCTACGAGCAGTACTTC. It encodes CASSYQLGTGSYEQYF.

The rearrangement uses TRBV4-1 and TRBJ1-2; the D is unclear. Germline loops: CDR1 MGHRA, CDR2 YSYEKL. The CDR3 spans 14 residues. V was pared by 0 bases and J by 4 bases, with 9 bases between. CDR3 DNA sequence: TGCGCCAGCAGCCAAGATCTTGAGTCCTATGGCTACACCTTC. Its translation: CASSQDLESYGYTF.

This clone was counted a single time. The V gene is TRBV5-8, the J gene TRBJ2-1, with D perhaps TRBD2 (5 bases). In germline, CDR1 is SGHTS, CDR2 YDEGEE. CDR3 length equals 12 residues. The V end was cut by 4 bases, the J end by 8 bases, with 10 bases between. CDR3 amino acids: CASSPSGDEQFF. CDR3 DNA: TGTGCCAGCAGCCCGAGCGGCGATGAGCAGTTCTTC.

This rearrangement joins TRBV10-3 to TRBJ1-1; 9 bases are shared with TRBD1. Trimming at V came to 0 bases and at J to 5 bases, leaving 10 bases not matched to a gene. The germline V gene has CDR1 ENHRY and CDR2 SYGVKD. CDR3 length: 17 amino acids. The CDR3 nucleotides are TGTGCCATCAGTGAGTCTAATACAGGGGGCAAGAATACTGAAGCTTTCTTT. Amino acid sequence: CAISESNTGGKNTEAFF.

The chain has TRBV3-1 (or the pseudogene TRBV3-2) and TRBJ1-2, with 9 bases fitting TRBD1. Germline trimming cut 4 bases from V and 6 bases from J; bases unmatched to any gene: 6. The germline V gene has CDR1 LGHDT and CDR2 YNNKEL (reference sequence). This CDR3 contains 14 residues. This chain's CDR3 is CASSLATGGDGYTF. The CDR3 nucleotides are TGTGCCAGCAGCCTAGCAACAGGGGGCGATGGCTACACCTTC.

V and J are TRBV3-1 (or the pseudogene TRBV3-2) and TRBJ1-2; a possible D gene is TRBD1 (5 bases). The CDR3 has 14 amino acids. Trimming left V 2 bases short and J 7 bases short, with 14 bases between. The germline CDR1 and CDR2 sequences are LGHDT and YNNKEL (reference sequence). CDR3 DNA: TGTGCCAGCAGCCAACCCGGACATGCCAGTGGCTACACCTTC. This sequence encodes CASSQPGHASGYTF.

The chain uses TRBV19 and TRBJ1-4, with no clear D. Germline V gene lookup returns CDR1 LNHDA and CDR2 SQIVND (reference sequence). Trimming stripped 5 bases from V and 4 bases from J, with 5 bases between. This CDR3 is built from 12 residues. CDR3 in amino acids: CASSQFNEKLFF. CDR3 in DNA: TGTGCCAGTAGTCAATTTAATGAAAAACTGTTTTTT.

The V gene is TRBV6-5, the J gene TRBJ1-2; D call uncertain. This CDR3 has 12 amino acids. Germline V gene data show CDR1 as MNHEY and CDR2 as SVGAGI. Between the trimmed V and J ends, which lost 10 bases and 7 bases, there was a span of 16 bases. This CDR3 is CATRHPGFGYTF. CDR3 nucleotides: TGTGCCACCCGACATCCGGGGTTTGGCTACACCTTC.

J is TRBJ2-6 and V is TRBV6-5, with 7 bases identical to TRBD1. CDR3 length equals 16 residues. Germline CDR1 and CDR2: MNHEY and SVGAGI. V trimming: 0 bases; J trimming: 2 bases; junction bases outside the gene matches: 1. Here the CDR3 DNA reads TGTGCCAGCAGTTACTCAGGGGGCACTGGGGCCAACGTCCTGACTTTC. This translates into CASSYSGGTGANVLTF.

The V and J genes are TRBV10-3 and TRBJ2-2, with TRBD2 matching over 14 bases. The CDR3 runs 17 residues. The J segment lost 2 bases and the V segment lost 6 bases, leaving 5 bases of the junction unmatched. Germline V gives CDR1 ENHRY, CDR2 SYGVKD. CDR3 amino acids: CAIRLTSGRGNTGELFF. The CDR3 DNA follows: TGTGCCATCAGATTGACTAGCGGGAGGGGAAACACCGGGGAGCTGTTTTTT.

The rearrangement uses TRBV11-2 and TRBJ2-1; no definite D call. The ends were cut back, 0 bases at V and 2 bases at J, with 11 bases in the middle. Germline lookup yields CDR1 SGHAT and CDR2 FQNNGV. CDR3 length: 16 amino acids. CDR3 residues: CASSLDWRKTYNEQFF. CDR3 bases: TGTGCCAGCAGCTTAGATTGGCGGAAGACCTACAATGAGCAGTTCTTC. Full variable domain (missing parts from reference TRBV11-2 and TRBJ2-1): EAGVAQSPRYKIIEKRQSVAFWCNPISGHATLYWYQQILGQGPKLLIQFQNNGVVDDSQLPKDRFSAERLKGVDSTLKIQPAKLEDSAVYLCASSLDWRKTYNEQFFGPGTRLTVL.

This chain uses TRBV29-1 with TRBJ1-1; TRBD1 might be the D (6 bases). Trimming removed 6 bases at V and 0 bases at J, with 14 bases between. CDR3 length: 14 amino acids. Germline V lookup: CDR1 SQVTM, CDR2 ANQGSEA. CDR3 in DNA: TGCAGCGTGGGGGGGCTGGAGATGAACACTGAAGCTTTCTTT. Its translation: CSVGGLEMNTEAFF. The whole variable domain, remainder taken from reference TRBV29-1 and TRBJ1-1, is SAVISQKPSRDICQRGTSLTIQCQVDSQVTMMFWYRQQPGQSLTLIATANQGSEATYESGFVIDKFPISRPNLTFSTLTVSNMSPEDSSIYLCSVGGLEMNTEAFFGQGTRLTVV.